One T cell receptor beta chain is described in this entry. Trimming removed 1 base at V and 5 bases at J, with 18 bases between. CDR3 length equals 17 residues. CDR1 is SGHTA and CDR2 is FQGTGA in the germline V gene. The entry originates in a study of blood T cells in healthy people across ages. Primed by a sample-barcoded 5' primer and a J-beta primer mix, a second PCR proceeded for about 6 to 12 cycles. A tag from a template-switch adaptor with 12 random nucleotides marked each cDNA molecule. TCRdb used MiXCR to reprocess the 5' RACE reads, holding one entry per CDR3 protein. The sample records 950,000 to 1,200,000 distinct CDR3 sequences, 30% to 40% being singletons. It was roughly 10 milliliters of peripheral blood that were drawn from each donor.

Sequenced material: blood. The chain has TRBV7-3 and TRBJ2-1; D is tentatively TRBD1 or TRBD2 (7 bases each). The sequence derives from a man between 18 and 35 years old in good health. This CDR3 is CASSLRGGLQGHNEQFF. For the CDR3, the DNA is TGTGCCAGCAGCTTAAGGGGGGGCTTACAGGGGCACAATGAGCAGTTCTTC. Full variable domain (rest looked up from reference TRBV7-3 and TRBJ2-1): GAGVSQTPSNKVTEKGKYVELRCDPISGHTALYWYRQSLGQGPEFLIYFQGTGAADDSGLPNDRFFAVRPEGSVSTLKIQRTERGDSAVYLCASSLRGGLQGHNEQFFGPGTRLTVL.